The TCR beta chain under discussion was sequenced for a study of glioma-infiltrating T cells. The study, taken as a whole, reports: Above-expected tissue-blood divergence occurred in all gliomas, most in low-grade ones.

Germline CDR1 reads MNHEY; CDR2 reads SMNVEV (reference sequence). The CDR3 extends over 15 amino acids. V lost 0 bases, J lost 0 bases, and 9 bases lay in between. TCR alpha and beta CDR3 regions were amplified from RNA using iRepertoire nested multiplex PCR. For one-step reverse transcription and amplification, about 85-400 ng of tissue mRNA or PBMC total RNA was used. TCRdb recomputed calls from the multiplex PCR reads with MiXCR, one row per CDR3 protein. The sample contains about 110,000 distinct CDR3 sequences, about 25% of which appear only once. This clonotype was picked up many times. What it recognizes is unknown.

The chain couples TRBV27 to TRBJ2-7; the D is unclear. The sequencing input was glioma tissue, nonneoplastic brain tissue, or PBMCs (not recorded which). This TCR was recovered from a human donor with low-grade glioma or glioblastoma, undergoing nonglioma brain surgery, or in good health (not recorded which). The CDR3 loop is CASSLSAASSYEQYF. The CDR3 DNA reads as TGTGCCAGCAGTTTATCGGCAGCGAGCTCCTACGAGCAGTACTTC.